This T cell receptor beta chain was identified during a study of breast tumors, draining lymph nodes, adjacent tissues. Study conclusions and caveats: Data fit most tumor T cells coming from lymph node, expanding in tumor. Luminal-like breast cancer showed significantly greater tumor-nontumor repertoire similarity than basal-like breast cancer did. Compared with lymph nodes, tumors were less diverse; compared with nontumor tissue, more. The lymph node origin of tumor T cells was framed as consistent with a hypothesis, not demonstrated.

The lymph nodes were axillary draining lymph nodes from breast cancer patients. This clonotype was counted between two and nine times. What it binds is not known. The V gene's germline CDR1 is KGHSH and CDR2 LQKENI. J was trimmed by 4 bases and V by 4 bases; bases with no gene match: 10. This CDR3 contains 18 residues. TCRdb independently ran MiXCR on the multiplex PCR reads; one entry per CDR3 protein. The sample records more than 100,000 distinct CDR3 sequences, 20% to 25% being singletons. This receptor was identified in a female donor with breast cancer. Some clones in this sample may be carry-over from other donors' samples. The sequenced sample was axillary lymph node tissue. The rearrangement links TRBV18 to TRBJ2-1; 13 bases are shared with TRBD2. In DNA, the CDR3 is TGTGCCAGCTCACTAAGAGGACTAGCGGGAGCTCTATACAATGAGCAGTTCTTC. Its protein product is CASSLRGLAGALYNEQFF. Based on the CDR3 plus reference TRBV18 and TRBJ2-1, the full variable domain is NAGVMQNPRHLVRRRGQEARLRCSPMKGHSHVYWYRQLPEEGLKFMVYLQKENIIDESGMPKERFSAEFPKEGPSILRIQQVVRGDSAAYFCASSLRGLAGALYNEQFFGPGTRLTVL.